The 12 T cell receptor beta chains listed next were all sequenced from one sample in a study of regulatory T cells in long-lasting Graves disease. Through Arm-PCR of CDR3 regions and iRepertoire HTBI primers, TCR beta libraries were built. MiXCR was run by TCRdb on the multiplex PCR reads, yielding one entry per CDR3 protein. The sample lists about 340,000 distinct CDR3 sequences, 15% to 20% occurring once. Stated time point: persistent/refractory GD, antithyroid drugs over 5 years with positive TRAb. TCR sequences were obtained from RNA taken from PBMCs. The starting material was peripheral blood mononuclear cells (PBMCs), obtained when the disease was refractory, from a patient treated with antithyroid drugs. These receptors were obtained from a female donor with Graves disease.

This clonotype was observed a few times. This chain joins TRBV6-9 and TRBJ1-1, with 7 bases aligning to TRBD1. Germline CDR1 and CDR2: MNHGY and SVAAGI. The CDR3 is 16 amino acids. J lost 1 base, V lost 3 bases, and 8 bases had no gene match. CDR3 protein: CASSYSVGDRNTEAFF. The DNA for the CDR3 is TGTGCCAGCAGTTACTCCGTGGGGGACAGGAACACTGAAGCTTTCTTT.

This clonotype was found many times. This chain connects TRBV6-5 to TRBJ2-7; no clear D. The CDR3 runs 12 residues. V shed 2 bases and J shed 6 bases, with 8 bases lying between them. The germline V gene encodes CDR1 MNHEY and CDR2 SVGAGI. The CDR3 is CASSYPKGEQYF. CDR3 bases: TGTGCCAGCAGTTACCCTAAGGGCGAGCAGTACTTC.

This clonotype was seen repeatedly, ten times or more. The chain combines TRBV3-1 with TRBJ2-5; possibly TRBD1 for D (5 bases). The germline V and J ends were trimmed by 2 bases and 3 bases, with 16 bases remaining between them. Germline CDR1 is LGHDT and CDR2 is YNNKEL (reference sequence). CDR3 length equals 16 residues. CDR3 region: CASSQSGGQPKETQYF. CDR3 nucleotides: TGTGCCAGCAGCCAATCGGGTGGACAACCTAAAGAGACCCAGTACTTC.

This clonotype was picked up many times. This chain connects TRBV2 to TRBJ2-7, with D hard to call. Germline assignment: CDR1 SNHLY and CDR2 FYNNEI. The CDR3 covers 11 residues. The V and J ends lost 4 bases and 6 bases respectively, with 7 bases between them. In DNA form, the CDR3 reads TGTGCCAGCAGTGCAGAGGCCGAGCAGTACTTC. This gives the protein CASSAEAEQYF. Full variable domain (missing parts from reference TRBV2 and TRBJ2-7): EPEVTQTPSHQVTQMGQEVILRCVPISNHLYFYWYRQILGQKVEFLVSFYNNEISEKSEIFDDQFSVERPDGSNFTLKIRSTKLEDSAMYFCASSAEAEQYFGPGTRLTVT.

This clonotype was seen only a few times. This chain connects TRBV29-1 to TRBJ1-1; TRBD1 is a possible D gene (5 bases). Trimming took 4 bases from V and 0 from J, leaving 12 bases between them. Germline loops: CDR1 SQVTM, CDR2 ANQGSEA. The CDR3 is 14 residues long. CDR3 in amino acids: CSVGIGTVNTEAFF. CDR3 nucleotides: TGCAGCGTTGGAATTGGGACGGTGAACACTGAAGCTTTCTTT.

The chain combines TRBV9 with TRBJ2-6; D is unclear. The V gene lost 4 bases and the J gene lost 0 bases, with 8 bases spanning the gap. Germline V CDR1 and CDR2: SGDLS, YYNGEE. This CDR3 has 15 amino acids. The CDR3 nucleotides read TGTGCCAGCAGCACCGGAGCCTCTGGGGCCAACGTCCTGACTTTC. It is translated as CASSTGASGANVLTF.

This clonotype was observed many times. The chain recombines TRBV6-2 or TRBV6-3 with TRBJ2-2; TRBD2 aligns across 8 bases. This CDR3 is 16 amino acids long. Trimming took 6 bases from V and 0 from J; bases not matched to a gene: 6. Germline assignment: CDR1 MNHEY and CDR2 SVGEGT. Here the CDR3 reads CASSLGTSPNTGELFF. The CDR3 region has the DNA TGTGCCAGCAGCTTGGGGACTAGTCCGAACACCGGGGAGCTGTTTTTT.

This clonotype occurred many times. As DNA, the CDR3 is TGTGCTAGTGGTTTGTTACGGACAGGCCAAGAGACCCAGTACTTC. Amino acids: CASGLLRTGQETQYF. The genes are TRBV12-5 and TRBJ2-5; 7 bases match TRBD1. The CDR3 covers 15 residues. The V gene end was trimmed by 2 bases and the J gene end by 1 base; junction bases not matched to a gene: 4. The germline CDR1 and CDR2 sequences are LGHNT and FRNRAP.

The rearrangement uses TRBV11-2 and TRBJ2-7, with D possibly matching TRBD1 (6 bases). Deletions cut 5 bases from V and 0 bases from J, with 14 bases between. The CDR3 extends over 15 amino acids. Germline CDR1 reads SGHAT; CDR2 reads FQNNGV. CDR3 in amino acids: CASSHLQGISYEQYF. In DNA form, the CDR3 reads TGTGCCAGCAGCCACCTCCAGGGGATCTCCTACGAGCAGTACTTC. The whole variable domain, remainder taken from reference TRBV11-2 and TRBJ2-7, is EAGVAQSPRYKIIEKRQSVAFWCNPISGHATLYWYQQILGQGPKLLIQFQNNGVVDDSQLPKDRFSAERLKGVDSTLKIQPAKLEDSAVYLCASSHLQGISYEQYFGPGTRLTVT.

The V and J genes are TRBV7-2 and TRBJ1-1; 11 nucleotides match TRBD1. Germline V gene sequence: CDR1 SGHTA, CDR2 FQGNSA. The CDR3 is made up of 14 amino acids. The trim removed 2 bases at V and 14 bases at J, leaving 10 bases unmatched. The CDR3 DNA reads TGTGCCAGCAGCTTACGGACAGGGGGCGCGTACAGGTTCTTT. This sequence encodes CASSLRTGGAYRFF.

The table lists this clonotype with many counts. This chain uses TRBV12-3 or TRBV12-4 with TRBJ2-6; no reliable D call. Trimming left V 6 bases short and J 0 bases short, with 9 bases between. There are 15 residues in the CDR3. DNA of the CDR3: TGTGCCAGCAGCCAAACGGACTCTGGGGCCAACGTCCTGACTTTC. As protein: CASSQTDSGANVLTF.

V is TRBV12-3 or TRBV12-4 and J is TRBJ1-2; 9 positions agree with TRBD1. This CDR3 region has 16 residues. Trimming at V came to 4 bases and at J to 4 bases, leaving 10 bases not matched to a gene. CDR3 region: CASSSDRGGGSYGYTF. The CDR3 bases are TGTGCCAGCAGTTCGGACAGGGGAGGAGGATCCTATGGCTACACCTTC.